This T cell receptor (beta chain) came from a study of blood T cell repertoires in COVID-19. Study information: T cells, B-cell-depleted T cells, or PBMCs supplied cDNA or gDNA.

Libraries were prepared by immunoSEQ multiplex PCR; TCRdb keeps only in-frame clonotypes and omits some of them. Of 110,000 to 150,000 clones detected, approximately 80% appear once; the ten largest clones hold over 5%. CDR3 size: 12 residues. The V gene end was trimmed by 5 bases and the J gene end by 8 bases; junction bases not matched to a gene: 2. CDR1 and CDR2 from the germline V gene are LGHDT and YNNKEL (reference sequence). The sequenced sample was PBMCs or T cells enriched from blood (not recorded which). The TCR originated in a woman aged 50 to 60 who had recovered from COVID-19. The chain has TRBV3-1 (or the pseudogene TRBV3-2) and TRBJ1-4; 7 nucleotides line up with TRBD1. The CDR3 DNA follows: TGTGCCAGCAGCGGGGACAGCGAAAAACTGTTTTTT. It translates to CASSGDSEKLFF.